This TCR beta chain stems from a study of identical twins. Whole-study findings and limits: Clonotypes of the beta chain that were abundant in cord blood carried fewer insertions (memory repertoires showed none). Monozygotic twin pairs showed more out-of-frame TCR alpha sharing than models estimated.

Of note for this clonotype: The antigen is undetermined.

Each cDNA held unique molecular identifiers, and template switching gave it a universal primer site. In TCRdb, the 5' RACE reads were re-called with MiXCR into one record per CDR3 protein. The repertoire holds about 890,000 distinct CDR3 sequences, with approximately 13% as singletons. From germline, CDR1 is SGHAT and CDR2 FQDESV (reference sequence). This CDR3 is built from 13 residues. V lost 4 bases and J 0 bases, leaving 7 bases between the germline ends. These records were also assigned to another study, of yellow fever vaccine responses in identical twins.

Sequencing used PBMCs. This sequence joins TRBV11-1 and TRBJ2-7; perhaps TRBD2 as D (5 bases). The receptor was derived from a woman under 30 in good health. CDR3 residues: CASSSEGSYEQYV. CDR3 sequence (DNA): TGTGCCAGCAGCTCTGAGGGCTCCTACGAGCAGTACGTC.